This TCR beta chain was profiled in a study of identical twins (dated by TCRdb to the mid-2010s). Notes on the research overall: To test whether fetal clonotypes persist, this study deep-sequenced TCR alpha and beta repertoires from monozygotic twins, from unrelated adults of various ages, and from cord blood. To rule out contamination, the twin experiments were replicated at different times with different library preparation protocols. Results the study describes overall, beyond this receptor: Invariant T cells such as MAIT and iNKT could partly confound zero-insertion analyses, though diverse VJ usage argued against this for most clonotypes. Because the same donors could not be followed over many years, conclusions were based on cross-sectional statistical analysis. Abundant cord blood beta clonotypes had fewer insertions, young adult naive repertoires showed a similar but weaker trend, and memory repertoires showed no such trend. Compared with coincidental sharing between unrelated individuals, an excess of low generation-probability sequences was observed among out-of-frame TCR alpha sequences shared between twins. In monozygotic twins, recombination models systematically underestimated out-of-frame TCR alpha sharing, but the models matched the sharing seen between unrelated individuals. A weaker excess of twin sharing was found in beta out-of-frame sequences because the signal-to-noise ratio was lowered by fewer shared sequences.

This clonotype came up many times. No cognate antigen has been identified for it. Per-base qualities were not stored, and no clone one base away is much larger. Every donor was a healthy Caucasian. The twin cohort comprised three pairs of female monozygotic twins, all aged roughly 18 to 29 years. The RNA used for TCR libraries was isolated from peripheral blood mononuclear cells. As encoded in the germline V gene, CDR1 is ENHRY while CDR2 is SYGVKD. The CDR3 has 15 amino acids, counting the end cysteine and phenylalanine. Only the CDR3 DNA is retained, 45 bases long and in frame from the first base. Trimming accounts for 2 bases at V and 1 base at J, while the number of junction bases matched to no gene is 5. Receptor libraries were prepared by 5' RACE. Sequencing took place on an Illumina HiSeq 2000. Template switching introduced a universal primer binding site; the final cDNA contained a unique molecular identifier, enabling accurate counting of TCR cDNA molecules. First-strand cDNA for TCR alpha and beta chains was synthesized from specific primers in the conserved constant-segment region. Each cDNA library was double barcoded, with a SMART-Mk sample barcode plus Illumina barcodes, to control for contamination. Two successive PCR steps introduced TruSeq adapter sequences along with Illumina sample barcodes. The TCR alpha and beta cDNA libraries were sequenced on the Illumina HiSeq platform using custom primers. The paper's processing steps were these. MiGEC processed the raw reads to extract unique molecular identifiers, while MiXCR was used to determine the CDR3 positions. For each individual, recombination models were inferred using an EM algorithm with the repgenHMM and IGoR tools. Shared clonotypes were analyzed with the tcR package in R, and sharing was normalized by the product of cloneset sizes. To study raw recombination without the effects of thymic and clonal selection, out-of-frame nonproductive sequences were analyzed. Starting from the raw public reads, TCRdb applied fastp trimming at Q25, assembled clones with MiXCR and retained in-frame beta chains. Duplicate CDR3 protein sequences are folded into a single record with the most common DNA and genes. The V and J calls here are based on TCRdb, not the publication. The sample contains roughly 570,000 distinct CDR3 sequences, around a tenth of them found a single time. The top ten constitute under 3.5% of the sample.

This sample was shared with a second study, whose subject was yellow fever vaccine responses in identical twins. As described in the second report: The T cell response to vaccination in identical twins was reported by the authors to appear partly convergent and partly personalized. Focusing on identical twins, the study followed the T cell clones that responded to the vaccine, and did so with precision.

The sequence is built from TRBV10-3 and TRBJ2-7; TRBD1 lines up with 7 middle nucleotides. What was sequenced was PBMCs. The source of this sequence is a woman under 30 in good health. The encoded CDR3 is CAISEKTGASYEQYF. The DNA sequence is TGTGCCATCAGTGAGAAAACAGGGGCTTCCTACGAGCAGTACTTC.